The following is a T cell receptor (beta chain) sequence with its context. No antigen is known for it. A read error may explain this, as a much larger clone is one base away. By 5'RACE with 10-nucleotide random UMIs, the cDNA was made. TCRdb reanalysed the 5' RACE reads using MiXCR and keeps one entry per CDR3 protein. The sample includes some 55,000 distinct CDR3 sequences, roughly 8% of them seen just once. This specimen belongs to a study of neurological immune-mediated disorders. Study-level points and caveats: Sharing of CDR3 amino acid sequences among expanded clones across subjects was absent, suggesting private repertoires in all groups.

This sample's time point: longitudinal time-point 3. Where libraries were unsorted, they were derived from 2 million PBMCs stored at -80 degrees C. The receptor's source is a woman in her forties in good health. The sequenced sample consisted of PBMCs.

In DNA form, the CDR3 reads TGTGCCAACAGACTACTAGCGGGGTGGGAGACCCAGTACTTC. This gives the protein CANRLLAGWETQYF. The chain joins TRBV7-2 to TRBJ2-5; the match to TRBD2 covers 10 bases. The CDR3 contains 14 residues. CDR1 and CDR2 (germline): SGHTA, FQGNSA. V lost 10 bases and J lost 5; bases outside the gene matches: 10.